These 8 T cell receptor beta chains came from one sample sequenced in a study of T cells in Graves' hyperthyroidism and ophthalmopathy (dated by TCRdb to the late 2010s). The library was built by means of multiplex PCR. Sequencer: Illumina HiSeq 2000. The TCR beta CDR3 regions were amplified from the RNA transcripts. The TCR CDR3 was subjected to a first round of RT-PCR using the HTBI primer set and the Qiagen OneStep RT-PCR kit. The raw public reads went through TCRdb reprocessing: fastp at Q25, MiXCR clone calling, in-frame beta chains kept. Identical CDR3 proteins give one entry, which carries the most common genes and DNA. The sample table records 300,000 to 500,000 distinct CDR3 sequences; around 14% of these occur just once. Over 25% of the sample is held by the ten biggest clonotypes. The sequencing input was blood. Receptor source: a woman aged 25 to 45 with Graves' hyperthyroidism.

The table lists this clonotype with a few counts. V is TRBV6-5 and J is TRBJ2-7; D tentatively reads TRBD1 or TRBD2 (6 bases each). Germline loops: CDR1 MNHEY, CDR2 SVGAGI. The CDR3 is made up of 15 amino acids. Trimming cost V 0 bases and J 6 bases, with 15 bases left between them. The CDR3, as DNA: TGTGCCAGCAGTTACTCGGCGGGGCAAGGGGGCGAGCAGTACTTC. Amino acids: CASSYSAGQGGEQYF.

This clonotype was picked up many times. The chain combines TRBV18 with TRBJ2-7; 8 bases are a match to TRBD1. V shed 0 bases and J 0 bases; nucleotides not matched to a gene: 10. The germline CDR1 and CDR2 sequences are KGHSH and LQKENI. The CDR3 sequence is 18 residues long. Here the CDR3 DNA reads TGTGCCAGCTCACCACCGTCATCCCACAGGGGGAGCTCCTACGAGCAGTACTTC. Protein: CASSPPSSHRGSSYEQYF.

V usage is TRBV24-1 and J usage is TRBJ1-2; D is unclear. The V gene's germline CDR1 is KGHDR and CDR2 SFDVKD. With 3 bases removed from V and 6 bases from J, the gap between germline ends came to 13 bases. CDR3 length: 14 amino acids. CDR3 region: CATSDRGNRHGYTF. The CDR3 bases are TGTGCCACCAGTGATCGAGGGAACCGTCATGGCTACACCTTC.

This clonotype was picked up many times. The J gene is TRBJ2-1, the V gene TRBV27, with 8 bases matching TRBD2. The CDR3 consists of 17 residues. With V trimmed by 6 bases and J by 6 bases, 16 bases remained unmatched. The germline V gene encodes CDR1 MNHEY and CDR2 SMNVEV (reference sequence). CDR3 sequence: CASRGGTGLVVSNEQFF. The CDR3 DNA follows: TGTGCCAGCAGGGGTGGGACGGGACTAGTTGTCAGCAATGAGCAGTTCTTC.

This clonotype was counted at least ten times. The CDR3 nucleotides are TGTGCCTGGGATACCGCAGGGGCTAATGAAAAACTGTTTTTT. It yields the protein CAWDTAGANEKLFF. This chain connects TRBV30 to TRBJ1-4; tentatively, D is TRBD1 (6 bases). The CDR3 loop spans 14 amino acids. The germline gives CDR1 GTSNPN, CDR2 SVGIG (reference sequence). Trimming left V 5 bases short and J 3 bases short, with 13 bases between.

This chain links TRBV5-6 with TRBJ1-2; TRBD1 might be the D (6 bases). The CDR3 length is 14 residues. Germline values: CDR1 SGHDT, CDR2 YYEEEE. V lost 0 bases and J 6 bases, leaving 12 bases between the germline ends. CDR3 residues: CASSLGGGANGYTF. DNA of the CDR3: TGTGCCAGCAGCTTGGGGGGGGGGGCCAATGGCTACACCTTC.

This clonotype was seen many times. The CDR3 here is CASSLSQNTGELFF. The CDR3 DNA reads TGTGCCAGCAGTTTGAGTCAGAACACCGGGGAGCTGTTTTTT. J is TRBJ2-2 and V is TRBV12-3 or TRBV12-4; D remains ambiguous. This CDR3 is 14 amino acids long. V was trimmed by 3 bases and J by 1 base, leaving 6 bases between them.

This rearrangement joins TRBV4-1 to TRBJ1-2; D perhaps matches TRBD1 (6 bases). CDR1 is MGHRA, CDR2 YSYEKL, per germline. V was shortened by 0 bases and J by 4 bases, with 21 bases between the two germline ends. The CDR3 is 18 amino acids. The CDR3 DNA follows: TGCGCCAGCAGCCAAGAGGAAGGCCAGGGGAAAGGTAGCTATGGCTACACCTTC. It specifies CASSQEEGQGKGSYGYTF.